The clone carrying this TCR beta chain was seen a handful of times. The antigen remains undetermined. This sample is drawn from a study of human T cells and chemical hapten exposure. In the study overall: Patients got weekly scalp diphenylcyclopropenone doses over the roughly 22-week study. Per-sample TCR yield variability stemmed mainly from small pooled library volume differences. General study points: Expanded TCRs produced significantly more large CDR3 similarity clusters than controls did.

As for time point: pre-sensitization, week 0. The treatment: therapeutic diphenylcyclopropenone sensitization with weekly scalp DPC. TCRdb used MiXCR to reprocess the RACE reads, holding one entry per CDR3 protein. The data contain roughly 38,000 distinct CDR3 sequences, roughly 7.6% of them seen just once; the ten biggest clones take up 1.3%. This sample comprised whole blood, obtained in connection with sensitization to the hapten diphenylcyclopropenone (DPC). The TCR was taken from a woman aged 50 to 60 with alopecia areata. Some clones in this sample may be carry-over from other donors' samples.

CDR3 DNA: TGTGCCAGCAGTTCCCAGCTAGCGGGAGGGCCGGGTGAGCAGTACTTC. It yields the protein CASSSQLAGGPGEQYF. The genes are TRBV27 and TRBJ2-7; the match to TRBD2 covers 12 bases. Germline V gene data show CDR1 as MNHEY and CDR2 as SMNVEV (reference sequence). V shed 4 bases and J 7 bases; nucleotides not matched to a gene: 11. This CDR3 comprises 16 residues.